The source of this T cell receptor beta chain is a study of OX40 agonist ivuxolimab in advanced cancers. Overall study: Every patient in dose escalation had hepatocellular carcinoma, melanoma, renal cell or head and neck cancer. Partial responses, seen in three patients, involved one hepatocellular carcinoma and two cutaneous melanomas.

Assay used: immunoSEQ multiplex PCR; TCRdb lists only in-frame clones, some missing. Of 15,000 to 20,000 clones in the sample, around 82% were seen once. Losses at the gene ends were 5 bases for V and 3 bases for J; bases not matched to a gene: 6. Germline CDR1 reads SGHTA; CDR2 reads FQGNSA. There are 15 residues in the CDR3. The material sequenced was CD4+ or CD8+ T cells sorted from blood, taken in a trial of the OX40 agonist ivuxolimab. The source of this sequence is an adult with an advanced solid tumor such as melanoma, head and neck, liver or kidney cancer. This sequence joins TRBV7-2 and TRBJ2-3, with 9 bases matching TRBD2. Here the CDR3 DNA reads TGTGCCAGCAGCAGTAGCGGGAGCTGGACAGATACGCAGTATTTT. It specifies CASSSSGSWTDTQYF.